The 22 T cell receptor beta chains given below trace back to one sample, sequenced in a study of beta chain features in type 1 diabetes. Expressed TCRB transcripts got sequenced, as all isolated RNA was reverse transcribed. Data came from immunoSEQ multiplex PCR; TCRdb stores just in-frame clones and leaves some out. The table includes 390,000 or so clones, about 14% detected once. The sequencing input was naive CD4+ T cells from blood. Every receptor here comes from a man aged 25 to 40 in good health.

This clone turned up a few times. The genes are TRBV5-6 and TRBJ2-1; TRBD2 agrees at 7 bases. The CDR3 is 16 residues long. Germline V CDR1 and CDR2: SGHDT, YYEEEE. The V and J ends lost 2 bases and 0 bases, in that order; junction bases with no gene match: 5. Here the CDR3 DNA reads TGTGCCAGCAGCTTAGCGGGGCCCAGCTCCTACAATGAGCAGTTCTTC. Protein: CASSLAGPSSYNEQFF.

This chain joins TRBV19 and TRBJ2-2, with D perhaps TRBD1 (5 bases). V shed 1 base and J shed 6 bases, with 12 bases lying between them. Germline CDR1 is LNHDA and CDR2 is SQIVND (reference sequence). This CDR3 comprises 15 residues. The CDR3 DNA reads as TGTGCCAGTAGTATAGTGGGGCAGGGCTCCGGGGAGCTGTTTTTT. This sequence encodes CASSIVGQGSGELFF.

This clone was found a few times. Other nucleotide sequences from this sample produce the same CDR3. The chain recombines TRBV7-2 with TRBJ2-5; D unclear. The V gene's germline CDR1 is SGHTA and CDR2 FQGNSA. Between the trimmed V and J ends, which lost 1 base and 5 bases, there was a span of 5 bases. CDR3 length: 12 residues. The CDR3 protein is CASSLGLETQYF. The CDR3 DNA reads TGTGCCAGCAGCTTAGGGTTGGAGACCCAGTACTTC.

This clone has a handful of counts. The chain employs TRBV6-5 and TRBJ1-5; D not resolved. The ends were cut back, 6 bases at V and 5 bases at J, with 14 bases in the middle. The CDR3 is 14 residues long. Germline CDR1 and CDR2: MNHEY and SVGAGI. DNA for the CDR3: TGTGCCAGCAGCCCCTCCGTGTCGGATCAGCCCCAGCATTTT. This encodes CASSPSVSDQPQHF.

The chain links TRBV4-1 to TRBJ2-7; D is perhaps TRBD1 (5 bases). Germline V CDR1 and CDR2: MGHRA, YSYEKL. V dropped 1 base and J dropped 4 bases, with 20 bases sitting between them. The CDR3 loop spans 17 amino acids. The chain's CDR3 is CASSQVTVPRASYEQYF. The CDR3 coding sequence is TGCGCCAGCAGCCAAGTGACAGTGCCTCGTGCCTCGTACGAGCAGTACTTC.

This clone has a count of ten or more. The gene calls are TRBV28 and TRBJ2-1; 11 bases line up with TRBD2. The germline CDR1 and CDR2 sequences are MDHEN and SYDVKM. Trimming at V came to 3 bases and at J to 8 bases, leaving 12 bases not matched to a gene. CDR3 size: 17 residues. The CDR3 nucleotides are TGTGCCAGCAGTTTCCGTACTAGCGGGGGCTTAGTATATGAGCAGTTCTTC. This sequence encodes CASSFRTSGGLVYEQFF.

The rearrangement links TRBV10-3 to TRBJ2-1, with a possible D match to TRBD1 (8 bases). V lost 9 bases to trimming and J lost 3 bases, with 15 bases between them. This CDR3 has 14 residues. Germline lookup yields CDR1 ENHRY and CDR2 SYGVKD. CDR3 protein: CAIKQGGSYNEQFF. CDR3 DNA: TGTGCCATAAAACAGGGGGGGAGCTACAATGAGCAGTTCTTC.

This clone was counted a few times. This sequence joins TRBV4-1 and TRBJ1-6; 12 bases match TRBD1. Trimming cost V 4 bases and J 7 bases; bases outside gene matches: 8. The CDR3 is 17 amino acids. Germline CDR1 is MGHRA and CDR2 is YSYEKL. CDR3 in DNA: TGCGCCAGCAGCCTTTTGGGACAGGGGGCGCAAAATTCACCCCTCCACTTT. Protein sequence: CASSLLGQGAQNSPLHF.

The chain carries TRBV7-2 and TRBJ2-1, with D perhaps assigned TRBD1 or TRBD2 (5 bases each). V lost 4 bases and J lost 2, with 15 bases in between. Per germline, CDR1 SGHTA and CDR2 FQGNSA. The CDR3 contains 16 residues. The CDR3 is CASSSTGTGTYNEQFF. DNA for the CDR3: TGTGCCAGCAGCTCTACCGGGACGGGGACCTACAATGAGCAGTTCTTC. Filled out from reference TRBV7-2 and TRBJ2-1, the complete variable domain reads GAGVSQSPSNKVTEKGKDVELRCDPISGHTALYWYRQSLGQGLEFLIYFQGNSAPDKSGLPSDRFSAERTGGSVSTLTIQRTQQEDSAVYLCASSSTGTGTYNEQFFGPGTRLTVL.

This clone has more than one count but fewer than ten. The chain employs TRBV29-1 and TRBJ2-3; TRBD2 aligns across 8 bases. The length of the CDR3 is 16 residues. V gave up 4 bases and J gave up 0 bases; unmatched junction bases: 9. Germline loops: CDR1 SQVTM, CDR2 ANQGSEA. The CDR3 loop reads CSVGELAVTSTDTQYF. Written as DNA, the CDR3 is TGCAGCGTTGGTGAACTAGCGGTAACTAGCACAGATACGCAGTATTTT.

This clone was seen more than once but under ten times. This chain joins TRBV5-1 and TRBJ2-1; D is uncertain. The CDR3 loop spans 12 amino acids. Germline V gives CDR1 SGHRS, CDR2 YFSETQ. With 4 bases removed from V and 6 bases from J, the gap between germline ends came to 8 bases. In DNA form, the CDR3 reads TGCGCCAGCAGCGCAACCTCCAATGAGCAGTTCTTC. Translating it yields CASSATSNEQFF.

The genes are TRBV27 and TRBJ1-6; TRBD1 aligns across 9 bases. Trimming removed 6 bases from V and 7 bases from J; junction bases left unmatched: 7. From germline, CDR1 is MNHEY and CDR2 SMNVEV (reference sequence). This CDR3 region has 15 residues. The CDR3 reads CASSLGQGNNSPLHF. CDR3 DNA sequence: TGTGCCAGCAGCCTTGGACAGGGGAACAATTCACCCCTCCACTTT.

This clone was picked up a small number of times. The genes are TRBV9 and TRBJ2-7; D unresolved. The CDR3 loop spans 13 amino acids. V dropped 0 bases and J dropped 6 bases, with 10 bases sitting between them. Germline-derived CDR1 and CDR2 are SGDLS and YYNGEE. The CDR3 nucleotides read TGTGCCAGCAGCGTAGGCCCAGAACCCGAGCAGTACTTC. Protein: CASSVGPEPEQYF.

This clone was picked up a small number of times. The chain is built from TRBV7-2 and TRBJ2-3; D is unresolved. CDR1 SGHTA and CDR2 FQGNSA come from the germline V gene. Trimming stripped 4 bases from V and 6 bases from J, with 11 bases between. This CDR3 is 13 amino acids long. The DNA for the CDR3 is TGTGCCAGCAGCTCCCCGGTTTGGGATACGCAGTATTTT. It specifies CASSSPVWDTQYF.

J is TRBJ2-7 and V is TRBV5-6; no clear D gene. CDR1 is SGHDT and CDR2 is YYEEEE in the germline V gene. V shed 0 bases and J shed 7 bases, with 11 bases lying between them. The CDR3 loop spans 13 amino acids. CDR3 loop: CASSLAGVREQYF. The CDR3, as DNA: TGTGCCAGCAGCTTGGCCGGTGTGCGAGAGCAGTACTTC.

CDR3 DNA sequence: TGTGCCAGCAGTCGAGACAGGGTCAACGAGCAGTACTTC. Protein sequence: CASSRDRVNEQYF. The rearrangement links TRBV6-5 to TRBJ2-7; the match to TRBD1 covers 7 bases. The CDR3 is 13 residues long. With V trimmed by 5 bases and J by 5 bases, 6 bases remained unmatched. Germline CDR1 reads MNHEY; CDR2 reads SVGAGI.

The CDR3 here is CASSRRLAGETQYF. The DNA for the CDR3 is TGCGCCAGCAGCCGCCGACTAGCGGGAGAGACCCAGTACTTC. The chain carries TRBV4-1 and TRBJ2-5; TRBD2 agrees at 10 bases. The V gene end was trimmed by 4 bases and the J gene end by 4 bases; junction bases not matched to a gene: 3. This CDR3 contains 14 residues. Germline lookup yields CDR1 MGHRA and CDR2 YSYEKL.

The V and J genes are TRBV7-8 and TRBJ1-1; D call uncertain. The CDR3 spans 13 residues. Germline assignment: CDR1 SGHVS and CDR2 FQNEAQ. With 1 base removed from V and 7 bases from J, the gap between germline ends came to 10 bases. The CDR3 region is CASSLVAGGEAFF. For the CDR3, the DNA is TGTGCCAGCAGCTTAGTTGCGGGCGGTGAAGCTTTCTTT.

This rearrangement joins TRBV7-6 to TRBJ2-3; no firm D call. V was cut by 8 bases and J by 3 bases, with 15 bases left in between. The CDR3 covers 14 residues. CDR1 is SGHVS and CDR2 is FNYEAQ in the germline V gene. As DNA, the CDR3 is TGTGCCAGCGCCATCGGCACAGCTACAGATACGCAGTATTTT. Protein product: CASAIGTATDTQYF.

The J gene is TRBJ2-7, the V gene TRBV7-2; no firm D call. Germline assignment: CDR1 SGHTA and CDR2 FQGNSA. This CDR3 is 12 amino acids long. Trimming shortened V by 5 bases and J by 5 bases, and 10 bases separated the two germline ends. Here the CDR3 reads CASSHLRDEQYF. CDR3 bases: TGTGCCAGCAGCCACCTCCGGGACGAGCAGTACTTC.

This clone was seen more than once but under ten times. This sequence joins TRBV11-1 and TRBJ2-5; D perhaps matches TRBD1 (6 bases). CDR3 size: 15 residues. Germline CDR1 reads SGHAT; CDR2 reads FQDESV (reference sequence). V was shortened by 4 bases and J by 5 bases, with 17 bases between the two germline ends. CDR3 nucleotides: TGTGCCAGCAGCTCCCCGGGTCCTGGGGGCGAGACCCAGTACTTC. Its protein product is CASSSPGPGGETQYF.

The V and J genes are TRBV7-9 and TRBJ2-2; 7 bases match TRBD2. Germline V gene sequence: CDR1 SEHNR, CDR2 FQNEAQ (reference sequence). The CDR3 runs 13 residues. The V and J ends lost 5 bases and 6 bases, in that order; junction bases with no gene match: 3. The CDR3 spells CASSPGGPGELFF. The CDR3 DNA reads TGTGCCAGCAGCCCGGGAGGTCCCGGGGAGCTGTTTTTT.